A selection of T cell receptor beta chains follows, all from one sample in a study of cytotoxic CD8 clonotypes in ibrutinib-treated CLL. Sequencing used immunoSEQ multiplex PCR; TCRdb keeps in-frame clones, though not all of them. The data hold roughly 330,000 clones, with about 64% observed a single time. Here the sequenced sample was PBMCs, taken after 36 months of ibrutinib treatment. These receptors were taken from a human donor with chronic lymphocytic leukemia. Each CDR3 is given with its conserved first and last residue.

j_call v_call cdr3_aa
TRBJ2-7 TRBV11-2 CASSPPTDEQYF
TRBJ2-7 TRBV10-2 CASMRTRLAYEQYF
TRBJ2-4 TRBV27 CASSQPGLAGAKNIQYF
TRBJ1-1 TRBV4-1 CASRFVGRMNTEAFF
TRBJ2-1 TRBV7-9 CASRYWGATTTSSYNEQFF
TRBJ1-1 TRBV9 CASSQGRAFF
TRBJ1-4 TRBV19 CASRKNEKLFF
TRBJ2-1 TRBV14 CASSQDPLGSYNEQFF
TRBJ1-3 TRBV10-3 CAIGRKGLLSGNTIYF
TRBJ1-2 TRBV5-6 CASSSGQGFLNYGYTF
TRBJ2-7 TRBV19 CASSIAPYSYEQYF
TRBJ1-3 TRBV11-3 CASSLGTGNTIYF
TRBJ1-1 TRBV11-2 CASSLQKWGDRGQDTEAFF
TRBJ2-3 TRBV7-9 CASSLGAGAPFSTDTQYF
TRBJ1-6 TRBV6-1 CASSEYSDPRTIYNSPLHF
TRBJ1-5 TRBV9 CASSVGDGDQPQHF
TRBJ2-3 TRBV14 CASSQEWGVGTDTQYF
TRBJ2-7 TRBV28 CASRELASYEQYF
TRBJ1-1 TRBV9 CASTLDPLGGGTEAFF
TRBJ1-1 TRBV2 CASSFWGAEAFF
TRBJ1-5 TRBV18 CASSPRGSNQPQHF
TRBJ2-3 TRBV4-1 CASSQRQGSTDTQYF
TRBJ1-2 TRBV9 CASSVVRDNYGYTF
TRBJ2-3 TRBV9 CASSRGQGAADTQYF
TRBJ2-7 TRBV21-1 CASSRGFGEQYF
TRBJ2-1 TRBV4-1 CASSQEVGTNNEQFF
TRBJ1-1 TRBV2 CASSASILGGWDTEAFF
TRBJ1-1 TRBV12-5 CASGFDRGTEAFF
TRBJ1-5 TRBV7-2 CASSLGQVLGPQHF
TRBJ1-2 TRBV6-1 CASRRSQGVYGYTF
TRBJ2-7 TRBV5-6 CASSFLKGGLFYEQYF
TRBJ2-2 TRBV5-6 CASSASLGELFF
TRBJ2-1 TRBV5-1 CASSGGLASSYNEQFF
TRBJ2-3 TRBV28 CASSLFRGGLTDTQYF
TRBJ2-7 TRBV7-9 CASRGDLGLAGGTYEQYF
TRBJ1-2 TRBV19 CASSRTPRGGPGGYTF
TRBJ2-7 TRBV9 CASSPRGVRGYEQYF
TRBJ2-3 TRBV7-2 CASSLGLAGDTQYF
TRBJ2-7 TRBV5-1 CASSWGLAGDYEQYF
TRBJ2-7 TRBV7-9 CASTPNSPIGGEQYF
TRBJ2-1 TRBV9 CASSVGGDFTYNEQFF
TRBJ2-7 TRBV4-1 CASSQGGLRYEQYF
TRBJ2-1 TRBV5-1 CASSSAGGRNEQFF
TRBJ2-7 TRBV7-9 CASSQDRPHNYEQYF
TRBJ2-7 TRBV7-2 CASSPTRLAGPGEQYF
TRBJ2-7 TRBV6-5 CASSPQSGSLHEQYF